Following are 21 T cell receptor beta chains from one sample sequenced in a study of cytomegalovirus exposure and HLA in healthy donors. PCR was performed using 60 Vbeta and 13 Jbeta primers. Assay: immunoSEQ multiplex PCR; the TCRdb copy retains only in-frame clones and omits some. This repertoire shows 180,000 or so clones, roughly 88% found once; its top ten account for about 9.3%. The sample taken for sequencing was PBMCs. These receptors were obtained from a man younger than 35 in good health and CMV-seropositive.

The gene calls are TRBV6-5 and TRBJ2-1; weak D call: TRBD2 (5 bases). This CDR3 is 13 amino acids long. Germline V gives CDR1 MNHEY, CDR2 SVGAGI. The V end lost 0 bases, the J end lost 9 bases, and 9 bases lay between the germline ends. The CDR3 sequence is CASSYSSGIEQFF. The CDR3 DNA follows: TGTGCCAGCAGTTACTCGAGCGGAATTGAGCAGTTCTTC.

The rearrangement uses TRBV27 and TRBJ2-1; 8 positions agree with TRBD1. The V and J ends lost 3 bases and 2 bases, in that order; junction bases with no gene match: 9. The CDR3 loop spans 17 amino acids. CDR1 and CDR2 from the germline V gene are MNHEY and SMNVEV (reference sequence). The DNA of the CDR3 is TGTGCCAGCAGTTTGCTTAGGACAGGGTCAACCTACAATGAGCAGTTCTTC. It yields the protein CASSLLRTGSTYNEQFF.

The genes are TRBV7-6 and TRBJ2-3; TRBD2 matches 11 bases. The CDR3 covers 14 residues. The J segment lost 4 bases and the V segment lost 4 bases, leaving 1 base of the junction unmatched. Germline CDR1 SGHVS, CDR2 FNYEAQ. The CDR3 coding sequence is TGTGCCAGCAGCTCGGGACTAGCGGCAGATACGCAGTATTTT. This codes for CASSSGLAADTQYF.

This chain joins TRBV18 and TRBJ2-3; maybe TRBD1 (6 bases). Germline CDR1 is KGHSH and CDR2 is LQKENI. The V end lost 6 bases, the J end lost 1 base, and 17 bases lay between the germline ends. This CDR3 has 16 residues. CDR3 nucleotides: TGTGCCAGCTCCCGAATTTTGGCAGGGGGCACAGATACGCAGTATTTT. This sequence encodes CASSRILAGGTDTQYF.

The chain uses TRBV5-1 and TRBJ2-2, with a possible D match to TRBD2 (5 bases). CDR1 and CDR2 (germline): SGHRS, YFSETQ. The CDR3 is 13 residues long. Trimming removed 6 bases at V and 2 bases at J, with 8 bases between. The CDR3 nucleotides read TGCGCCAGCACGACGGGAAACACCGGGGAGCTGTTTTTT. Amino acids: CASTTGNTGELFF. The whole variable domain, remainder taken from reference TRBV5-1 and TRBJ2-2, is KAGVTQTPRYLIKTRGQQVTLSCSPISGHRSVSWYQQTPGQGLQFLFEYFSETQRNKGNFPGRFSGRQFSNSRSEMNVSTLELGDSALYLCASTTGNTGELFFGEGSRLTVL.

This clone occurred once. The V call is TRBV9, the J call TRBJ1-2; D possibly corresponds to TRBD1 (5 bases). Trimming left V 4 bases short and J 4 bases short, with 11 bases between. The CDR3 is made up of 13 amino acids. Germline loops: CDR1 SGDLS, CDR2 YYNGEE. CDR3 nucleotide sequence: TGTGCCAGCAGCCCTACTGACAGCTATGGCTACACCTTC. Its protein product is CASSPTDSYGYTF. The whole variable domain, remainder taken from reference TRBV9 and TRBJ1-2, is DSGVTQTPKHLITATGQRVTLRCSPRSGDLSVYWYQQSLDQGLQFLIQYYNGEERAKGNILERFSAQQFPDLHSELNLSSLELGDSALYFCASSPTDSYGYTFGSGTRLTVV.

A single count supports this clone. The CDR3 region has the DNA TGTGCCATTTGGACAGCTAACTATGGCTACACCTTC. It codes for CAIWTANYGYTF. The J gene is TRBJ1-2, the V gene TRBV27, with D perhaps matching TRBD1 (6 bases). The V end lost 10 bases, the J end lost 0 bases, and 9 bases lay between the germline ends. Germline loops: CDR1 MNHEY, CDR2 SMNVEV (reference sequence). The CDR3 sequence is 12 residues long.

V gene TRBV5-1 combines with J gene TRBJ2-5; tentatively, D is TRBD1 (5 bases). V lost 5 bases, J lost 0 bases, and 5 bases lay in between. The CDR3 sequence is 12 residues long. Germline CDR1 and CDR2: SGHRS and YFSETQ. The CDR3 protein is CASRGDQETQYF. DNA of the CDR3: TGCGCCAGCAGAGGGGACCAAGAGACCCAGTACTTC.

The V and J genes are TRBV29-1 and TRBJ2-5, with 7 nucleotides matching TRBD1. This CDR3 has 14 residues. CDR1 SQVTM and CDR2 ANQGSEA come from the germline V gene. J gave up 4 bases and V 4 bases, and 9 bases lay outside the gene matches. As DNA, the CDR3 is TGCAGCGTTGTACAGGGGAGAGCTCGAGAGACCCAGTACTTC. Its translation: CSVVQGRARETQYF.

CDR3 nucleotides: TGTGCCAGCAGCAGACAGGGAGGCAGCTACGAGCAGTACTTC. This gives the protein CASSRQGGSYEQYF. The chain carries TRBV6-1 and TRBJ2-7, with a tentative D call TRBD1 (7 bases). V was shortened by 6 bases and J by 3 bases, with 15 bases between the two germline ends. Germline V gene data show CDR1 as MNHNS and CDR2 as SASEGT. The CDR3 length is 14 residues.

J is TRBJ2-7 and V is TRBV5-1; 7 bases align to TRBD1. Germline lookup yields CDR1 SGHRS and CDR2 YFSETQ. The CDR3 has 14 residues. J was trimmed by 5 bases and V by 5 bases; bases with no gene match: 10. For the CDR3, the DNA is TGCGCCAGCAGTCAACAGGGGTCCTCGAACGAGCAGTACTTC. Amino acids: CASSQQGSSNEQYF.

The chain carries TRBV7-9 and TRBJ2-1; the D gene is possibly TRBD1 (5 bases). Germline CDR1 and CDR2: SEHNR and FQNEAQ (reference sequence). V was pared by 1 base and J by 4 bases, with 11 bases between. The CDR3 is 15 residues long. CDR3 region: CASSLDARQYNEQFF. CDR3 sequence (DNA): TGTGCCAGCAGCTTAGACGCGCGACAGTACAATGAGCAGTTCTTC.

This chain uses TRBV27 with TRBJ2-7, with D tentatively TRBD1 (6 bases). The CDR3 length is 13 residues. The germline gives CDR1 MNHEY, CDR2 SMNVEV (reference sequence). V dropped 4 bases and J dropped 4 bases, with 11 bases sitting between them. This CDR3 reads CASSYSTGYEQYF. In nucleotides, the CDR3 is TGTGCCAGCAGTTATTCAACAGGGTACGAGCAGTACTTC.

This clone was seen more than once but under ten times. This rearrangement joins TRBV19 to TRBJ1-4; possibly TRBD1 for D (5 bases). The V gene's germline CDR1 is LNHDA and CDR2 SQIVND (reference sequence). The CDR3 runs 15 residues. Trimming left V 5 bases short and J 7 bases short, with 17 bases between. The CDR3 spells CASSSRDGGGEKLFF. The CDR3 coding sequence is TGTGCCAGTAGTTCCCGGGACGGCGGGGGTGAAAAACTGTTTTTT.

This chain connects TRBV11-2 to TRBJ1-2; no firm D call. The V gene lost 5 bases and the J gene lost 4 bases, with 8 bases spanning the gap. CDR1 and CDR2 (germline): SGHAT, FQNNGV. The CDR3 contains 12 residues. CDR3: CASSPGAYGYTF. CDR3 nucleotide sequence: TGTGCCAGCAGCCCAGGCGCCTATGGCTACACCTTC.

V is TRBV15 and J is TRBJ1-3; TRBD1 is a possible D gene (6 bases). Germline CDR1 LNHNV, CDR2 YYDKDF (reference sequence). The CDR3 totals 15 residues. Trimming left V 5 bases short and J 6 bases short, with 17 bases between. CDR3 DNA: TGTGCCACCAGCTACCGCACAGGGATTGAAAACACCATATATTTT. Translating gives CATSYRTGIENTIYF.

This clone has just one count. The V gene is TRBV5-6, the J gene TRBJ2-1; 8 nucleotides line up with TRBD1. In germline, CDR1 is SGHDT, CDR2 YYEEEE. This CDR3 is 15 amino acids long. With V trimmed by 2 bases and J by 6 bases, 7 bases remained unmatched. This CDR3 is CASSFWTGLANEQFF. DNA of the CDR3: TGTGCCAGCAGCTTCTGGACAGGGCTGGCCAATGAGCAGTTCTTC.

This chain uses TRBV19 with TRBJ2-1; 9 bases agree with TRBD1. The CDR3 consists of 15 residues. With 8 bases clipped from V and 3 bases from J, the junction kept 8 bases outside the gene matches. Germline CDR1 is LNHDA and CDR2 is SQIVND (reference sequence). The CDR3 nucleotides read TGTGCCAGTGGACTGGGGGACAGGGACTACAATGAGCAGTTCTTC. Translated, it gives CASGLGDRDYNEQFF.

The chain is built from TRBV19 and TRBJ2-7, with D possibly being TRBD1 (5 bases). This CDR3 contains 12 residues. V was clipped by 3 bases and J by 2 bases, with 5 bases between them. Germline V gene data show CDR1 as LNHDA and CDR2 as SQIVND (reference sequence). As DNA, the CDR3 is TGTGCCAGTAGTATGGGGCCCTACGAGCAGTACTTC. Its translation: CASSMGPYEQYF. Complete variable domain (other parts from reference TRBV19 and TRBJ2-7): DGGITQSPKYLFRKEGQNVTLSCEQNLNHDAMYWYRQDPGQGLRLIYYSQIVNDFQKGDIAEGYSVSREKKESFPLTVTSAQKNPTAFYLCASSMGPYEQYFGPGTRLTVT.

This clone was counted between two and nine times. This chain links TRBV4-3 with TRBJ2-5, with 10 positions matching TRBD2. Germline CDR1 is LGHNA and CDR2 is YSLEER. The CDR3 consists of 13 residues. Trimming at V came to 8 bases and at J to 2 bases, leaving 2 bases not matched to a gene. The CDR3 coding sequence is TGCGCCAGCTCGACTAGCGGGCAAGAGACCCAGTACTTC. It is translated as CASSTSGQETQYF.

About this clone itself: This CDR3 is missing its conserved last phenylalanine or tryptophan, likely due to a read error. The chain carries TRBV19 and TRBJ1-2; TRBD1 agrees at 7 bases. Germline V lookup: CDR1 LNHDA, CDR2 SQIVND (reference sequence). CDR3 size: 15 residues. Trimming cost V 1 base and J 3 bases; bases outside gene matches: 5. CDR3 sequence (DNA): TGTGCCAGTAGTATAGCGGAGGGGGCGGACTATGGCTACACCCTC. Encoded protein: CASSIAEGADYGYTL.